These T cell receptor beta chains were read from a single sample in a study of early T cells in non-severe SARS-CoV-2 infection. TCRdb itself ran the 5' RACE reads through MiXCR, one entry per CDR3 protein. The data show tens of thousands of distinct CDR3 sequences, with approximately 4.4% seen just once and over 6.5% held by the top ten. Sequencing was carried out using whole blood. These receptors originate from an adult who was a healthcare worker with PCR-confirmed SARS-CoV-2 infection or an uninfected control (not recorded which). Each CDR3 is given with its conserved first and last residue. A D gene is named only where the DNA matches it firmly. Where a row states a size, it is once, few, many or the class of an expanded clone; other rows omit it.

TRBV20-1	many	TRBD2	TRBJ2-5	CSAREGSGGARETQYF	TGCAGTGCTAGAGAGGGTAGCGGGGGGGCCCGAGAGACCCAGTACTTC
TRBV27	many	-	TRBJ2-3	CASSFTPTGSDTQYF	TGTGCCAGCAGTTTTACCCCTACAGGGTCAGATACGCAGTATTTT
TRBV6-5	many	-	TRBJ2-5	CASSLLGDGYYQETQYF	TGTGCCAGCAGCCTACTAGGGGACGGCTATTACCAAGAGACCCAGTACTTC
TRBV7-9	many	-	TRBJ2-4	CASSLVGLAKNIQYF	TGTGCCAGCAGCTTAGTAGGGCTAGCCAAAAACATTCAGTACTTC
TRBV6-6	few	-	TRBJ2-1	CASSYTGTVNNEQFF	TGTGCCAGCAGTTACACCGGGACGGTGAACAATGAGCAGTTCTTC
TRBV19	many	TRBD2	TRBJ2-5	CASSRKGSAGGGGLETQYF	TGTGCCAGTAGTAGAAAGGGTTCTGCGGGGGGAGGCGGCTTGGAGACCCAGTACTTC
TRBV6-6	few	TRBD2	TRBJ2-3	CASSYLAGGTDTQYF	TGTGCCAGCAGTTACCTAGCGGGGGGCACAGATACGCAGTATTTT
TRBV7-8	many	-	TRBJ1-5	CASSLDLFQPQHF	TGTGCCAGCAGCTTAGATCTGTTTCAGCCCCAGCATTTT
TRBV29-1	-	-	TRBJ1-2	CSVEDRYGYTF	TGCAGCGTTGAAGACAGATATGGCTACACCTTC
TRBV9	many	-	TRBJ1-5	CASSGATGQRPQHF	TGTGCCAGCAGCGGGGCGACAGGCCAAAGGCCCCAGCATTTT
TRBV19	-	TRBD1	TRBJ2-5	CASAGTGVETQYF	TGTGCCAGTGCCGGGACAGGGGTGGAGACCCAGTACTTC
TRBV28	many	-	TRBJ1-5	CASSFSGYSNQPQHF	TGTGCCAGCAGTTTTTCAGGGTATAGCAATCAGCCCCAGCATTTT
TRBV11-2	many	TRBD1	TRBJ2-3	CASSLALTGAADTQYF	TGTGCCAGCAGCTTAGCCCTGACAGGGGCGGCAGATACGCAGTATTTT
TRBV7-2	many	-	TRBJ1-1	CASSLVGGSTEAFF	TGTGCCAGCAGCTTAGTGGGGGGAAGCACTGAAGCTTTCTTT
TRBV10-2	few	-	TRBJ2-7	CASSLGLSYEQYF	TGCGCCAGCAGCTTAGGACTTTCCTACGAGCAGTACTTC
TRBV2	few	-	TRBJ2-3	CASSEGWVGDTQYF	TGTGCCAGCAGTGAGGGATGGGTCGGAGATACGCAGTATTTT
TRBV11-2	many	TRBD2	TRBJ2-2	CASSPPGLAGFTGELFF	TGTGCCAGCAGCCCGCCGGGACTAGCGGGGTTCACCGGGGAGCTGTTTTTT
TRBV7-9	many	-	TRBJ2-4	CASSSTGGSDIQYF	TGTGCCAGCAGCTCGACAGGTGGTTCAGACATTCAGTACTTC
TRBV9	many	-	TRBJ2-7	CASSGRDGYYFEQYF	TGTGCCAGCAGCGGAAGGGACGGCTATTACTTCGAGCAGTACTTC
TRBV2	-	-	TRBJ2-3	CASMRLVVPTDTQYF	TGTGCCAGCATGAGGCTAGTAGTGCCTACAGATACGCAGTATTTT
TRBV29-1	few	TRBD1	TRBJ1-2	CSVEKGAGPFYGYTF	TGCAGCGTTGAGAAGGGGGCAGGGCCCTTCTATGGCTACACCTTC
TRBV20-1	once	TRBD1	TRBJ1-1	CSATSVGGVDTEAFF	TGCAGTGCTACAAGCGTAGGGGGCGTCGACACTGAAGCTTTCTTT
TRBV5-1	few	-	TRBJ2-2	CASGIPNTGELFF	TGCGCCAGTGGAATTCCGAACACCGGGGAGCTGTTTTTT
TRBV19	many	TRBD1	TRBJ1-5	CASSIELGQTKGNQPQHF	TGTGCCAGTAGTATAGAGCTGGGACAGACTAAAGGCAATCAGCCCCAGCATTTT
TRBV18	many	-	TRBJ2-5	CASSPPGGETQYF	TGTGCCAGCTCACCACCTGGGGGAGAGACCCAGTACTTC
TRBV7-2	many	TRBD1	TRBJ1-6	CASSLDRGLNSPLHF	TGTGCCAGCAGCTTAGACAGGGGGCTAAACTCACCCCTCCACTTT